The sequence of this TCR beta chain was determined in a study of T cells in Graves' hyperthyroidism and ophthalmopathy. Amplified TCR beta CDR3 regions derived from RNA transcripts. First-round RT-PCR of the TCR CDR3 relied on the HTBI primer set. TCRdb reprocessed the multiplex PCR reads via MiXCR and lists one record per CDR3 protein. The table records hundreds of thousands of distinct CDR3 sequences, roughly 40% of them present only once. Fresh peripheral blood, 8 to 10 ml, was the source of the PBMCs. Sample: blood. This clonotype originated in a man younger than 35 with Graves' hyperthyroidism.

In DNA form, the CDR3 reads TGTGCCAGTATGGGGGACAGGGGGAAAGAGGATTCACCCCTCCACTTT. Translating gives CASMGDRGKEDSPLHF. The chain joins TRBV19 to TRBJ1-6, with 11 bases fitting TRBD1. V trimming: 7 bases; J trimming: 8 bases; junction bases outside the gene matches: 10. This CDR3 spans 16 amino acids. CDR1 is LNHDA, CDR2 SQIVND, per germline (reference sequence).